The clone carrying this T cell receptor (beta chain) has a handful of counts. Original data processing: Nucleated cell counts were estimated from reference gene primer amplification. Produced via immunoSEQ multiplex PCR; TCRdb's table is partial and in-frame only. D and trimming were read from the DNA, whereas the V and J calls and clone size are those reported in that table. The sample has approximately 210,000 clones, 65% to 85% seen once. This entry belongs to a study of blood T cell repertoires in COVID-19. Study summary: The origin of the acute and convalescent COVID-19 samples was the United States, Italy and Spain.

Trimming at V came to 3 bases and at J to 0 bases, leaving 4 bases not matched to a gene. Germline V gene sequence: CDR1 SGHDN, CDR2 FVKESK. This CDR3 is 15 amino acids long. The sample comprised peripheral blood. V is TRBV14 and J is TRBJ2-7; 8 bases are shared with TRBD2. The receptor comes from a woman aged 50 to 65 with acute or convalescent COVID-19. The CDR3 spells CASSQASGGSYEQYF. The CDR3 bases are TGTGCCAGCAGCCAGGCCAGCGGGGGCTCCTACGAGCAGTACTTC.